This T cell receptor (beta chain) was sequenced for a study of blood T cells in healthy people across ages. V dropped 5 bases and J dropped 1; count of bases not matched to a gene: 11. The CDR3 is 17 residues long. It was with a sample-barcoded 5' primer and a J-beta primer mix that a second PCR of roughly 7 to 12 cycles was run. TCRdb analysed the 5' RACE reads with MiXCR anew, one entry per CDR3 protein. The table shows hundreds of thousands of distinct CDR3 sequences, with roughly 49% occurring only once. The sample was blood. The TCR was taken from a woman aged 60-75 years in good health. The chain has TRBV12-3 or TRBV12-4 and TRBJ2-3, with 8 bases lining up with TRBD2. CDR3 amino acids: CASSPRGAGAGTDTQYF. The CDR3, as DNA: TGTGCCAGCAGTCCACGGGGAGCGGGGGCGGGCACAGATACGCAGTATTTT.